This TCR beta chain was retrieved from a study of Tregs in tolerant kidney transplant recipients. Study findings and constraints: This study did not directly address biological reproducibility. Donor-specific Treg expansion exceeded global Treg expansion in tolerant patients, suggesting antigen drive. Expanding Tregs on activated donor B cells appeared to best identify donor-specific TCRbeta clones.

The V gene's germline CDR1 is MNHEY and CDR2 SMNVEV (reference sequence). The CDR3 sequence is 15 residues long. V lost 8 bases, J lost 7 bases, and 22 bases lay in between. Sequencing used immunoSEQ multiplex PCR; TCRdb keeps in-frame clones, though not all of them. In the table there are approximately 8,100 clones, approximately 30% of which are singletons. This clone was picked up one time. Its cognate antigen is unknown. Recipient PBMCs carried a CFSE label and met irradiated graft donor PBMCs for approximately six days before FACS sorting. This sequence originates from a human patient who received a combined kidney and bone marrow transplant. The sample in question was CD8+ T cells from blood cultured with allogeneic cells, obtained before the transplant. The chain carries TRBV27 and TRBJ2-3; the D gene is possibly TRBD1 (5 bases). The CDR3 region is CASGHSPIPTNTQYF. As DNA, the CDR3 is TGTGCCAGCGGACATTCCCCCATACCGACGAATACGCAGTATTTT.